Shown below are 8 T cell receptor beta chains from a single sample sequenced in a study of T-cell memory formation after mild COVID-19. From the 5' RACE reads, TCRdb called clonotypes with MiXCR, one entry per CDR3 protein. The sample yields 90,000 to 120,000 distinct CDR3 sequences, roughly 14% seen once. What was sequenced was PBMCs or a T cell subset sorted from them (not recorded which). These receptor sequences come from a young man who had mild COVID-19 (a few samples of this study predate the infection). Cell type and time point are not known.

This clonotype was counted a single time. The genes are TRBV15 and TRBJ2-7, with D unclear. V dropped 1 base and J dropped 3 bases, with 10 bases sitting between them. The germline V gene encodes CDR1 LNHNV and CDR2 YYDKDF (reference sequence). The CDR3 length is 14 residues. CDR3 in amino acids: CATSRGTTGYEQYF. Here the CDR3 DNA reads TGTGCCACCAGCAGAGGGACGACGGGCTACGAGCAGTACTTC.

This clonotype was recorded at least ten times. The chain combines TRBV12-3 or TRBV12-4 with TRBJ2-2; 14 nucleotides align to TRBD2. Trimming took 5 bases from V and 0 from J; bases not matched to a gene: 5. The CDR3 has 18 amino acids. This chain's CDR3 is CASSPGTSGGSNTGELFF. CDR3 coding DNA: TGTGCCAGCAGTCCCGGGACTAGCGGGGGTTCGAACACCGGGGAGCTGTTTTTT.

In this sample, this clonotype turned up a few times. This chain links TRBV29-1 with TRBJ2-1; TRBD1 matches at 8 bases. Trimming took 5 bases from V and 10 from J; bases not matched to a gene: 13. Germline CDR1 and CDR2: SQVTM and ANQGSEA. This CDR3 contains 14 residues. The chain's CDR3 is CSVPPRGRAGEQFF. The CDR3 bases are TGCAGCGTTCCACCCAGGGGGCGGGCGGGGGAGCAGTTCTTC.

The chain has TRBV11-2 and TRBJ2-1; 14 positions agree with TRBD2. Unmatched junction bases numbered 5, after V lost 3 bases and J lost 4 bases. The CDR3 covers 17 residues. CDR1 and CDR2 from the germline V gene are SGHAT and FQNNGV. CDR3 in amino acids: CASSLGTSGGTYNEQFF. DNA for the CDR3: TGTGCCAGCAGCTTGGGGACTAGCGGGGGCACTTACAATGAGCAGTTCTTC.

The sample holds a few counts of this clonotype. The rearrangement uses TRBV5-5 and TRBJ2-7; the match to TRBD1 covers 8 bases. V was clipped by 4 bases and J by 5 bases; unmatched bases: 5. Germline CDR1 reads SGHKS; CDR2 reads YYEKEE (reference sequence). This CDR3 region has 13 residues. CDR3 amino acids: CASSLGQGHEQYV. CDR3 nucleotide sequence: TGTGCCAGCAGCCTCGGACAGGGCCACGAGCAGTACGTC.

The chain employs TRBV7-6 and TRBJ2-3; TRBD2 agrees at 11 bases. This CDR3 has 19 residues. The germline CDR1 and CDR2 sequences are SGHVS and FNYEAQ. J was trimmed by 5 bases and V by 3 bases; bases with no gene match: 16. This CDR3 reads CASSLGAHLAGGQQDTQYF. The CDR3 DNA is TGTGCCAGCAGCTTGGGGGCCCATTTAGCGGGGGGGCAGCAAGATACGCAGTATTTT.

This clonotype was seen at least ten times. The V call is TRBV4-2, the J call TRBJ2-2; the D gene is possibly TRBD2 (6 bases). Germline lookup yields CDR1 LGHNA and CDR2 YNFKEQ. V was pared by 5 bases and J by 2 bases, with 12 bases between. CDR3 length equals 15 residues. CDR3 sequence reads: CASSSRDENTGELFF. The CDR3 DNA is TGTGCCAGCAGCTCGCGGGACGAAAACACCGGGGAGCTGTTTTTT.

This clonotype was seen more than once but under ten times. The CDR3 DNA is TGTGCCAGCAGCTTTAACTCCGAGCAGTACTTC. Amino acids: CASSFNSEQYF. This chain joins TRBV11-2 and TRBJ2-7, with D uncertain. Germline CDR1 and CDR2: SGHAT and FQNNGV. The CDR3 covers 11 residues. Trimming removed 3 bases from V and 6 bases from J, with 6 bases in between.